This paragraph covers one T cell receptor (beta chain) sequence. Its antigen is currently unknown. With V trimmed by 9 bases and J by 5 bases, 10 bases remained unmatched. Germline assignment: CDR1 SGHRS and CDR2 YFSETQ. This CDR3 has 14 residues. This sample is part of a study of blood T cells in healthy people across ages. Overall study results and limits: Naive CD4+ cell counts and diversity both ran higher in long-lived than in aged donors.

Together with a sample-barcoded 5' primer, a J-beta primer mix was included in a second PCR lasting roughly 6 to 12 cycles. TCRdb called the 5' RACE reads again in MiXCR, with one record for every CDR3 protein. Of 2 million or so distinct CDR3 sequences in the sample, less than 50% were seen once. The V and J genes are TRBV5-1 and TRBJ2-1; TRBD1 aligns across 8 bases. The sample was blood. This TCR derives from a woman aged 40 to 49 in good health. The CDR3 loop reads CATSAGQAHNEQFF. DNA of the CDR3: TGCGCCACCTCTGCGGGACAGGCACACAATGAGCAGTTCTTC. The full variable domain, rest sourced from reference TRBV5-1 and TRBJ2-1, is KAGVTQTPRYLIKTRGQQVTLSCSPISGHRSVSWYQQTPGQGLQFLFEYFSETQRNKGNFPGRFSGRQFSNSRSEMNVSTLELGDSALYLCATSAGQAHNEQFFGPGTRLTVL.